What follows are 8 T cell receptor beta chains derived from one specimen sequenced in a study of shared clonotypes between healthy human individuals. Here immunoSEQ multiplex PCR was the method, and the copy in TCRdb shows in-frame clones only, minus some. This repertoire shows some 500,000 clones, 90% to 96% found once; its top ten account for under 0.06%. What was sequenced was naive CD4+ T cells sorted from blood. Sample subset: CD45RA+ positively selected. The origin of the receptors is a woman aged 25 to 39 in good health.

Only one count was recorded for this clone. The chain employs TRBV29-1 and TRBJ1-1; TRBD1 matches 7 bases. This CDR3 has 14 residues. After removal of 7 bases from V and 5 bases from J, the junction contained 13 bases not matched to a gene. The germline V gene has CDR1 SQVTM and CDR2 ANQGSEA. The CDR3 spells CSASRGPPETEAFF. The CDR3 DNA reads as TGCAGCGCCTCTAGGGGGCCCCCGGAAACTGAAGCTTTCTTT.

This clone was found once. The V call is TRBV19, the J call TRBJ1-2; D not resolved. Trimming left V 3 bases short and J 2 bases short, with 19 bases between. The CDR3 has 17 residues. The germline V gene has CDR1 LNHDA and CDR2 SQIVND (reference sequence). The CDR3 DNA reads TGTGCCAGTAGTATGGCGGGCGGAACGAGACTAAACTATGGCTACACCTTC. As protein: CASSMAGGTRLNYGYTF.

The chain carries TRBV10-3 and TRBJ1-5; no reliable D call. The CDR3 is 16 amino acids. Germline loops: CDR1 ENHRY, CDR2 SYGVKD. V lost 6 bases to trimming and J lost 0 bases, with 15 bases between them. This chain's CDR3 is CAIRIHGRLSNQPQHF. The CDR3 bases are TGTGCCATCAGGATACACGGACGGCTTAGCAATCAGCCCCAGCATTTT.

The chain combines TRBV9 with TRBJ1-2, with 11 bases fitting TRBD1. Germline values: CDR1 SGDLS, CDR2 YYNGEE. V was clipped by 3 bases and J by 8 bases; unmatched bases: 9. The CDR3 spans 15 residues. CDR3 sequence: CASSGHWTGGAGYTF. CDR3 nucleotide sequence: TGTGCCAGCAGCGGCCACTGGACAGGGGGCGCGGGCTACACCTTC.

The chain joins TRBV15 to TRBJ2-1; no firm D call. V was cut by 1 base and J by 8 bases, with 6 bases left in between. Looked up from germline, CDR1 is LNHNV and CDR2 is YYDKDF (reference sequence). This CDR3 is built from 12 residues. In DNA, the CDR3 is TGTGCCACCAGCAGAGGAATGGATGAGCAGTTCTTC. Translated: CATSRGMDEQFF.

V usage is TRBV4-1 and J usage is TRBJ2-5; D is perhaps TRBD1 (7 bases). The J call may not be correct, given that the DNA end is closer to TRBJ2-7. The CDR3 covers 13 residues. Germline loops: CDR1 MGHRA, CDR2 YSYEKL. CDR3 protein: CASSLLRGDEQYF. The CDR3 DNA is TGCGCCAGCAGCCTACTCAGGGGGGACGAGCAGTACTTC.

V and J are TRBV19 and TRBJ2-7; 10 positions agree with TRBD1. The V and J ends lost 4 bases and 3 bases, in that order; junction bases with no gene match: 15. Germline CDR1 and CDR2: LNHDA and SQIVND (reference sequence). The CDR3 sequence is 18 residues long. In DNA, the CDR3 is TGTGCCAGTAGTACGCACCGGGACAGGGGCCCCCTAGGCTACGAGCAGTACTTC. This gives the protein CASSTHRDRGPLGYEQYF.

In the case of this clone: The junction and the germline gene differ at one end; a read error may be behind it. This chain joins TRBV6-4 and TRBJ2-6, with no clear D. The CDR3 runs 14 residues. From germline, CDR1 is MRHNA and CDR2 SNTAGT. The CDR3: CASSGSPGANVLTF. The CDR3, as DNA: TGTGCCAGCAGTGGGAGCCCTGGCGCCAACGTCCTGACTTTC.